This passage covers 32 T cell receptor beta chains from one sample sequenced in a study of identical twins. One entry per CDR3 protein, called by TCRdb with MiXCR from the 5' RACE reads. The table lists 400,000 to 500,000 distinct CDR3 sequences, around an eighth of them singletons. These data also featured in a second study, about yellow fever vaccine responses in identical twins.

The sample comprised CD4+ T cells sorted from blood. Source of these receptors: a woman aged 18-29 years in good health.

This clonotype has a handful of counts. The chain links TRBV2 to TRBJ2-5; no firm D call. CDR1 and CDR2 from the germline V gene are SNHLY and FYNNEI. V dropped 5 bases and J dropped 3 bases, with 7 bases sitting between them. CDR3 size: 12 residues. CDR3: CASSSYEETQYF. The CDR3 nucleotides are TGTGCCAGCAGTTCCTATGAAGAGACCCAGTACTTC.

The chain links TRBV7-2 to TRBJ2-3; the match to TRBD1 covers 7 bases. This CDR3 is 15 amino acids long. V shed 5 bases, J shed 1 base, and the junction held 6 bases outside the gene matches. Germline V lookup: CDR1 SGHTA, CDR2 FQGNSA. Here the CDR3 reads CASSTRQGRTDTQYF. CDR3 nucleotides: TGTGCCAGCAGCACGCGACAGGGCCGCACAGATACGCAGTATTTT.

This sequence joins TRBV10-3 and TRBJ1-4; D is possibly TRBD1 (5 bases). V shed 3 bases and J shed 3 bases, with 11 bases lying between them. The CDR3 extends over 15 amino acids. The germline CDR1 and CDR2 sequences are ENHRY and SYGVKD. This chain's CDR3 is CAISEDDRPNEKLFF. The CDR3 nucleotides read TGTGCCATCAGTGAAGACGACAGACCTAATGAAAAACTGTTTTTT.

This chain connects TRBV5-1 to TRBJ2-7; D uncertain. This CDR3 spans 14 amino acids. The V gene's germline CDR1 is SGHRS and CDR2 YFSETQ. The ends were cut back, 5 bases at V and 1 base at J, with 13 bases in the middle. CDR3 sequence: CASRRLATSYEQYF. The CDR3 DNA is TGCGCCAGCAGGCGGCTCGCTACTTCCTACGAGCAGTACTTC. The variable domain in full, completed from reference TRBV5-1 and TRBJ2-7, reads KAGVTQTPRYLIKTRGQQVTLSCSPISGHRSVSWYQQTPGQGLQFLFEYFSETQRNKGNFPGRFSGRQFSNSRSEMNVSTLELGDSALYLCASRRLATSYEQYFGPGTRLTVT.

V is TRBV28 and J is TRBJ1-3; possibly TRBD1 for D (5 bases). This CDR3 is built from 17 residues. Trimming pared 3 bases from V and 0 bases from J, leaving 15 bases between. The germline V gene has CDR1 MDHEN and CDR2 SYDVKM. The CDR3 DNA sequence: TGTGCCAGCAGTTTCGTTTTGGGGGTTAGCTCTGGAAACACCATATATTTT. This encodes CASSFVLGVSSGNTIYF.

The table lists this clonotype with many counts. The chain links TRBV7-2 to TRBJ2-7; 7 bases are shared with TRBD2. Trimming at V came to 1 base and at J to 3 bases, leaving 6 bases not matched to a gene. The CDR3 is 15 amino acids. Germline CDR1 reads SGHTA; CDR2 reads FQGNSA. CDR3 nucleotide sequence: TGTGCCAGCAGCTTAGGGCTAGCGGAGGACTACGAGCAGTACTTC. Amino acid sequence: CASSLGLAEDYEQYF.

A few counts support this clonotype. The rearrangement links TRBV28 to TRBJ2-7; possibly TRBD1 for D (6 bases). Trimming cost V 5 bases and J 0 bases, with 11 bases left between them. From germline, CDR1 is MDHEN and CDR2 SYDVKM. The CDR3 contains 14 residues. The DNA of the CDR3 is TGTGCCAGCAGTATTGACAGGTACTCCTACGAGCAGTACTTC. As protein: CASSIDRYSYEQYF.

The chain is built from TRBV29-1 and TRBJ1-2, with a possible D match to TRBD1 (6 bases). Trimming removed 4 bases at V and 8 bases at J, with 8 bases between. CDR1 SQVTM and CDR2 ANQGSEA come from the germline V gene. The CDR3 spans 10 residues. Here the CDR3 reads CSVVTGGYTF. In DNA, the CDR3 is TGCAGCGTTGTGACAGGCGGCTACACCTTC.

The rearrangement uses TRBV20-1 and TRBJ2-7; 9 nucleotides agree with TRBD1. The CDR3 runs to 14 residues. CDR1 DFQATT and CDR2 SNEGSKA come from the germline V gene (reference sequence). Trimming cost V 6 bases and J 3 bases; bases outside gene matches: 9. CDR3 region: CSAGTGGQIYEQYF. Here the CDR3 DNA reads TGCAGTGCAGGAACAGGGGGCCAGATCTACGAGCAGTACTTC.

This clonotype was seen at least ten times. The chain has TRBV12-3 or TRBV12-4 and TRBJ1-1, with D possibly matching TRBD1 (6 bases). This CDR3 contains 14 residues. The V end was cut by 6 bases, the J end by 4 bases, with 15 bases between. For the CDR3, the DNA is TGTGCCAGCAGCCCCGGGACATTCTCCACTGAAGCTTTCTTT. This codes for CASSPGTFSTEAFF.

This clonotype was observed at least ten times. The genes are TRBV12-3 or TRBV12-4 and TRBJ2-3; 7 bases align to TRBD1. The V segment lost 8 bases and the J segment 4 bases; nucleotides outside the gene matches: 6. The CDR3 is 13 amino acids. DNA of the CDR3: TGTGCCAGCCGACAGGGTTTACCAGATACGCAGTATTTT. It specifies CASRQGLPDTQYF.

The table lists this clonotype with a few counts. V is TRBV20-1 and J is TRBJ2-4, with a possible D match to TRBD2 (6 bases). V was shortened by 2 bases and J by 9 bases, with 14 bases between the two germline ends. The CDR3 is made up of 13 amino acids. Germline V lookup: CDR1 DFQATT, CDR2 SNEGSKA (reference sequence). CDR3 loop: CSARIGLPGIQYF. CDR3 DNA sequence: TGCAGTGCTAGAATCGGACTACCGGGCATTCAGTACTTC.

The V and J genes are TRBV12-3 or TRBV12-4 and TRBJ1-1; the D gene is possibly TRBD1 (5 bases). This CDR3 is 15 amino acids long. V was cut by 1 base and J by 5 bases, with 14 bases left in between. The CDR3 loop is CASSLGGQGRTEAFF. In nucleotides, the CDR3 is TGTGCCAGCAGTTTAGGTGGGCAGGGTAGGACTGAAGCTTTCTTT.

The chain's CDR3 is CASSQEDSRAYEQYF. The CDR3 nucleotides read TGTGCCAGCAGCCAAGAAGACAGCAGAGCCTACGAGCAGTACTTC. The J gene is TRBJ2-7, the V gene TRBV3-1; D possibly corresponds to TRBD1 (5 bases). This CDR3 has 15 amino acids. V lost 0 bases to trimming and J lost 2 bases, with 11 bases between them. Germline lookup yields CDR1 LGHDT and CDR2 YNNKEL (reference sequence).

This clonotype has more than one count but fewer than ten. This chain uses TRBV20-1 with TRBJ2-1; tentatively, D is TRBD2 (6 bases). CDR1 is DFQATT, CDR2 SNEGSKA, per germline (reference sequence). The length of the CDR3 is 12 residues. Trimming left V 6 bases short and J 8 bases short, with 14 bases between. DNA for the CDR3: TGCAGTGCGAAGTCGGGGGTTGATGAGCAGTTCTTC. Translating it yields CSAKSGVDEQFF.

There are a few counts of this clonotype. The chain couples TRBV27 to TRBJ1-6; TRBD1 aligns across 7 bases. With V trimmed by 5 bases and J by 10 bases, 11 bases remained unmatched. CDR1 is MNHEY and CDR2 is SMNVEV in the germline V gene (reference sequence). This CDR3 has 15 residues. CDR3 in DNA: TGTGCCAGCAGTCCTAAGACAGGGAGGTGGTCACCCCTCCACTTT. This translates into CASSPKTGRWSPLHF.

The chain couples TRBV11-2 to TRBJ2-5, with 8 bases aligning to TRBD2. CDR1 and CDR2 (germline): SGHAT, FQNNGV. The V and J ends lost 3 bases and 5 bases, in that order; junction bases with no gene match: 5. This CDR3 spans 14 amino acids. CDR3 loop: CASSFRRGGETQYF. Written as DNA, the CDR3 is TGTGCCAGCAGCTTTCGTCGGGGGGGGGAGACCCAGTACTTC.

In its sample, this clonotype was seen a few times. The rearrangement links TRBV29-1 to TRBJ2-6; 9 nucleotides match TRBD1. The V gene's germline CDR1 is SQVTM and CDR2 ANQGSEA. Unmatched junction bases numbered 8, after V lost 8 bases and J lost 0 bases. The CDR3 spans 16 residues. CDR3: CSTRGQGLSGANVLTF. The DNA for the CDR3 is TGCAGCACCCGGGGACAGGGACTCTCTGGGGCCAACGTCCTGACTTTC. Using reference TRBV29-1 and TRBJ2-6 for the parts outside the CDR3, the full variable domain is SAVISQKPSRDICQRGTSLTIQCQVDSQVTMMFWYRQQPGQSLTLIATANQGSEATYESGFVIDKFPISRPNLTFSTLTVSNMSPEDSSIYLCSTRGQGLSGANVLTFGAGSRLTVL.

This clonotype was counted between two and nine times. This chain connects TRBV18 to TRBJ2-1; 7 bases are shared with TRBD2. The junction had 10 bases not matched to a gene; V was cut back by 5 bases and J by 6 bases. The CDR3 consists of 15 residues. Germline CDR1 is KGHSH and CDR2 is LQKENI. This chain's CDR3 is CASSKASGGSNEQFF. CDR3 nucleotide sequence: TGTGCCAGCTCAAAGGCTAGCGGAGGTAGCAATGAGCAGTTCTTC.

This clonotype showed up just a few times. The rearrangement links TRBV4-2 to TRBJ1-1; D is perhaps TRBD1 (5 bases). Germline-derived CDR1 and CDR2 are LGHNA and YNFKEQ. V was clipped by 3 bases and J by 5 bases, with 7 bases between them. This CDR3 has 12 residues. CDR3 bases: TGTGCCAGCAGCCAGCGACAGACTGAAGCTTTCTTT. Amino acid sequence: CASSQRQTEAFF.

J is TRBJ2-5 and V is TRBV6-2 or TRBV6-3, with D possibly being TRBD2 (5 bases). Deletions cut 6 bases from V and 2 bases from J, with 10 bases between. This CDR3 comprises 13 residues. Germline V gives CDR1 MNHEY, CDR2 SVGEGT. The CDR3 loop reads CASRDSGQETQYF. The CDR3 DNA reads as TGTGCCAGCAGAGACTCGGGGCAAGAGACCCAGTACTTC.

V and J are TRBV2 and TRBJ2-5; D not resolved. The V gene's germline CDR1 is SNHLY and CDR2 FYNNEI. The CDR3 is 14 residues long. The V end lost 3 bases, the J end lost 5 bases, and 13 bases lay between the germline ends. The CDR3 spells CASSDRHFRETQYF. In DNA form, the CDR3 reads TGTGCCAGCAGTGATAGGCACTTTCGGGAGACCCAGTACTTC.

In this sample, this clonotype turned up a few times. The V and J genes are TRBV6-5 and TRBJ2-3; no clear D. The CDR3 sequence is 15 residues long. Germline CDR1 reads MNHEY; CDR2 reads SVGAGI. V lost 6 bases, J lost 0 bases, and 13 bases lay in between. Here the CDR3 DNA reads TGTGCCAGCAGATACAGAGCCACTAGCACAGATACGCAGTATTTT. Translation: CASRYRATSTDTQYF.

This clonotype came up a few times. The rearrangement links TRBV6-5 to TRBJ2-7; TRBD1 might be the D (7 bases). The CDR3 is 19 amino acids. V lost 3 bases, J lost 0 bases, and 24 bases lay in between. Germline CDR1 and CDR2: MNHEY and SVGAGI. CDR3 amino acids: CASSYVQGGRPEDSYEQYF. The CDR3 bases are TGTGCCAGCAGTTATGTTCAGGGGGGACGTCCAGAGGACTCCTACGAGCAGTACTTC.

This clonotype was observed a handful of times. The chain uses TRBV7-2 and TRBJ2-5; D is unresolved. The V end was cut by 1 base, the J end by 4 bases, with 7 bases between. Germline assignment: CDR1 SGHTA and CDR2 FQGNSA. This CDR3 is built from 13 residues. CDR3 nucleotide sequence: TGTGCCAGCAGCTTAGTACTCCTAGAGACCCAGTACTTC. Translation: CASSLVLLETQYF. Based on the CDR3 plus reference TRBV7-2 and TRBJ2-5, the full variable domain is GAGVSQSPSNKVTEKGKDVELRCDPISGHTALYWYRQSLGQGLEFLIYFQGNSAPDKSGLPSDRFSAERTGGSVSTLTIQRTQQEDSAVYLCASSLVLLETQYFGPGTRLLVL.

This clonotype was found a few times. The chain employs TRBV20-1 and TRBJ2-1; 8 positions match TRBD2. Trimming cost V 1 base and J 8 bases; bases outside gene matches: 10. The CDR3 length is 15 residues. CDR1 and CDR2 from the germline V gene are DFQATT and SNEGSKA (reference sequence). The CDR3 nucleotides are TGCAGTGCTAGAGCTCCCCGGGGGGGCCGCGATGAGCAGTTCTTC. Translated, it gives CSARAPRGGRDEQFF.

The sample holds a few counts of this clonotype. This rearrangement joins TRBV12-3 or TRBV12-4 to TRBJ2-7, with D perhaps TRBD2 (6 bases). The length of the CDR3 is 13 residues. V was clipped by 10 bases and J by 1 base, with 14 bases between them. The CDR3 sequence is CATSGSKSYEQYF. CDR3 bases: TGTGCCACCTCCGGGAGTAAATCCTACGAGCAGTACTTC.

This clonotype has just a few counts. V is TRBV19 and J is TRBJ2-1; perhaps D is TRBD1 or TRBD2 (6 bases each). This CDR3 has 17 residues. CDR1 is LNHDA, CDR2 SQIVND, per germline (reference sequence). V gave up 2 bases and J gave up 7 bases, with 21 bases separating them. The CDR3, as DNA: TGTGCCAGTAGTATAACAGGGCCCACCGGGGGTATAAATGAGCAGTTCTTC. Translation: CASSITGPTGGINEQFF.

This clonotype was seen many times. The junction and the germline gene differ at one end; a read error may be behind it. The rearrangement joins TRBV29-1 to TRBJ1-2; a possible D gene is TRBD1 (5 bases). The length of the CDR3 is 9 residues. Germline V gives CDR1 SQVTM, CDR2 ANQGSEA. The CDR3 here is CSVDLGLAF. In DNA form, the CDR3 reads TGCAGCGTTGACTTGGGGCTGGCCTTC.

The chain carries TRBV20-1 and TRBJ2-3, with 9 bases fitting TRBD1. The CDR3 length is 15 residues. Looked up from germline, CDR1 is DFQATT and CDR2 is SNEGSKA (reference sequence). Losses at the gene ends were 5 bases for V and 1 base for J; bases not matched to a gene: 7. CDR3 sequence (DNA): TGCAGTGCTCACGGGGGACAGGGACGCACAGATACGCAGTATTTT. Its translation: CSAHGGQGRTDTQYF.

The J gene is TRBJ2-1, the V gene TRBV5-1; TRBD1 aligns across 8 bases. Germline V CDR1 and CDR2: SGHRS, YFSETQ. CDR3 size: 15 residues. The trim removed 5 bases at V and 3 bases at J, leaving 7 bases unmatched. As DNA, the CDR3 is TGCGCCAGCAGTCCCGGGACAGGCCTCTACAATGAGCAGTTCTTC. Translated, it gives CASSPGTGLYNEQFF.

The chain links TRBV20-1 to TRBJ2-5; 8 positions match TRBD2. V gave up 5 bases and J gave up 5 bases; unmatched junction bases: 7. From germline, CDR1 is DFQATT and CDR2 SNEGSKA (reference sequence). The CDR3 runs to 13 residues. CDR3 residues: CSAPAGAVETQYF. In DNA, the CDR3 is TGCAGTGCTCCAGCGGGGGCAGTGGAGACCCAGTACTTC.